These 18 T cell receptor beta chains came from one sample sequenced in a study of beta chain features in type 1 diabetes. Overall study findings and caveats: In all four CD4+ subsets, TCRB CDR3 length was significantly, moderately reduced in type 1 diabetes.

The whole isolated RNA underwent reverse transcription, so sequencing captured expressed TCRB transcripts. Clones were read by immunoSEQ multiplex PCR, and TCRdb kept only the in-frame ones, dropping some. The data hold around 260,000 clones, with approximately 25% observed a single time. Antigens for these TCRs are unknown. Sequencing was done on a sample of naive CD4+ T cells from blood. The receptors were sampled from a young woman with type 1 diabetes.

The chain uses TRBV4-1 and TRBJ2-1, with 11 bases that match TRBD1. J lost 13 bases, V lost 1 base, and 9 bases had no gene match. This CDR3 spans 15 amino acids. Germline V gene sequence: CDR1 MGHRA, CDR2 YSYEKL. In DNA form, the CDR3 reads TGCGCCAGCAGCCAAGGGTCAGGGGACAGGGGGTCCCAGTTCTTC. It yields the protein CASSQGSGDRGSQFF.

This clone was detected only a few times. J is TRBJ2-1 and V is TRBV30; 12 nucleotides match TRBD2. J was trimmed by 7 bases and V by 4 bases; bases with no gene match: 14. The CDR3 has 17 amino acids. Germline CDR1 and CDR2: GTSNPN and SVGIG (reference sequence). The chain's CDR3 is CAWIGLAGGTFLNEQFF. The DNA for the CDR3 is TGTGCCTGGATAGGCCTAGCGGGAGGGACGTTTCTGAATGAGCAGTTCTTC.

The rearrangement uses TRBV11-2 and TRBJ2-1, with a weak D call TRBD2 (5 bases). Germline CDR1 is SGHAT and CDR2 is FQNNGV. Trimming stripped 3 bases from V and 6 bases from J, with 12 bases between. The CDR3 covers 14 residues. CDR3 loop: CASSLSTGSNEQFF. The CDR3 DNA reads TGTGCCAGCAGCTTGTCGACGGGGTCCAATGAGCAGTTCTTC.

The rearrangement uses TRBV30 and TRBJ2-3, with D possibly being TRBD2 (5 bases). The CDR3 spans 13 residues. The germline V gene has CDR1 GTSNPN and CDR2 SVGIG (reference sequence). Trimming took off 0 bases at V and 1 base at J, with 5 bases between the two ends. The CDR3 region has the DNA TGTGCCTGGAGTGTGGGAGGCACAGATACGCAGTATTTT. Amino acids: CAWSVGGTDTQYF.

This clone has more than one count but fewer than ten. The V call is TRBV4-2, the J call TRBJ2-7, with D perhaps matching TRBD2 (5 bases). Germline V gives CDR1 LGHNA, CDR2 YNFKEQ. Trimming took 0 bases from V and 4 from J, leaving 10 bases between them. The CDR3 length is 14 residues. The CDR3 loop reads CASSQESPGYEQYF. The CDR3 DNA is TGTGCCAGCAGCCAAGAGTCTCCGGGATACGAGCAGTACTTC.

In its sample, this clone was seen a few times. Other DNA sequences of this sample code for an identical CDR3. This chain joins TRBV18 and TRBJ1-1; D unresolved. V was pared by 3 bases and J by 1 base, with 9 bases between. This CDR3 is 14 amino acids long. From germline, CDR1 is KGHSH and CDR2 LQKENI. Here the CDR3 reads CASSPTRENTEAFF. The CDR3 nucleotides are TGTGCCAGCTCACCTACTCGGGAGAACACTGAAGCTTTCTTT.

The J gene is TRBJ1-5, the V gene TRBV7-9; 8 nucleotides line up with TRBD1. The CDR3 has 16 amino acids. Germline V gene sequence: CDR1 SEHNR, CDR2 FQNEAQ (reference sequence). V trimming: 1 base; J trimming: 7 bases; junction bases outside the gene matches: 9. The CDR3 reads CASSLVGQGKLQPQHF. As DNA, the CDR3 is TGTGCCAGCAGCTTAGTAGGACAGGGAAAACTCCAGCCCCAGCATTTT. Using reference TRBV7-9 and TRBJ1-5 for the parts outside the CDR3, the full variable domain is DTGVSQNPRHKITKRGQNVTFRCDPISEHNRLYWYRQTLGQGPEFLTYFQNEAQLEKSRLLSDRFSAERPKGSFSTLEIQRTEQGDSAMYLCASSLVGQGKLQPQHFGDGTRLSIL.

The sample holds a few counts of this clone. This chain's CDR3 is CASSVSGRSDNEQFF. CDR3 sequence (DNA): TGTGCCAGCAGCGTCAGCGGGAGAAGTGACAATGAGCAGTTCTTC. V usage is TRBV9 and J usage is TRBJ2-1, with 8 bases that match TRBD2. CDR1 SGDLS and CDR2 YYNGEE come from the germline V gene. CDR3 length equals 15 residues. V lost 2 bases and J lost 5; bases outside the gene matches: 6.

This clone came up a few times. CDR3 region: CASSKTSGGTDTQYF. The CDR3 DNA reads TGCGCCAGCAGCAAGACTAGCGGGGGCACAGATACGCAGTATTTT. The chain joins TRBV5-1 to TRBJ2-3; TRBD2 agrees at 11 bases. Germline CDR1 SGHRS, CDR2 YFSETQ. The CDR3 spans 15 residues. Trimming took 4 bases from V and 1 from J; bases not matched to a gene: 2. Together with reference TRBV5-1 and TRBJ2-3, the CDR3 gives the full variable domain: KAGVTQTPRYLIKTRGQQVTLSCSPISGHRSVSWYQQTPGQGLQFLFEYFSETQRNKGNFPGRFSGRQFSNSRSEMNVSTLELGDSALYLCASSKTSGGTDTQYFGPGTRLTVL.

V gene TRBV5-1 combines with J gene TRBJ2-1; 7 bases match TRBD2. V lost 3 bases and J lost 5; bases outside the gene matches: 8. The V gene's germline CDR1 is SGHRS and CDR2 YFSETQ. The CDR3 is 15 residues long. For the CDR3, the DNA is TGCGCCAGCAGCTCCAGCGGGATAACCCACAATGAGCAGTTCTTC. Its translation is CASSSSGITHNEQFF.

CDR3 nucleotides: TGTGCCAGCAGCCCCACTAGCGACCGCACAGATACGCAGTATTTT. Its protein is CASSPTSDRTDTQYF. The chain uses TRBV7-6 and TRBJ2-3, with 7 bases matching TRBD2. Germline values: CDR1 SGHVS, CDR2 FNYEAQ. This CDR3 spans 15 amino acids. Germline trimming cut 5 bases from V and 1 base from J; bases unmatched to any gene: 6. Supplemented by reference TRBV7-6 and TRBJ2-3, the full variable domain reads GAGVSQSPRYKVTKRGQDVALRCDPISGHVSLYWYRQALGQGPEFLTYFNYEAQQDKSGLPNDRFSAERPEGSISTLTIQRTEQRDSAMYRCASSPTSDRTDTQYFGPGTRLTVL.

The chain combines TRBV15 with TRBJ2-1; 14 bases are shared with TRBD2. In germline, CDR1 is LNHNV, CDR2 YYDKDF (reference sequence). The junction had 8 bases not matched to a gene; V was cut back by 1 base and J by 0 bases. The CDR3 has 20 residues. CDR3 region: CATSRVKGLAGASSYNEQFF. CDR3 in DNA: TGTGCCACCAGCAGAGTGAAGGGACTAGCGGGGGCCAGCTCCTACAATGAGCAGTTCTTC.

This clone was picked up a small number of times. The CDR3 nucleotides read TGCAGCACCAGGGGGTCTGGAAACACCATATATTTT. Its translation is CSTRGSGNTIYF. V is TRBV29-1 and J is TRBJ1-3; 7 nucleotides match TRBD1. The length of the CDR3 is 12 residues. V gave up 8 bases and J gave up 1 base; unmatched junction bases: 2. Per the germline V gene, CDR1 is SQVTM and CDR2 is ANQGSEA.

The chain recombines TRBV29-1 with TRBJ2-5; 7 positions agree with TRBD1. The CDR3 extends over 13 amino acids. After removal of 8 bases from V and 3 bases from J, the junction contained 9 bases not matched to a gene. CDR1 SQVTM and CDR2 ANQGSEA come from the germline V gene. The CDR3 here is CSSARDRKETQYF. DNA of the CDR3: TGCAGCTCTGCCCGGGACAGAAAAGAGACCCAGTACTTC.

This clone was counted a few times. V gene TRBV5-1 combines with J gene TRBJ2-3, with TRBD2 matching over 12 bases. Germline values: CDR1 SGHRS, CDR2 YFSETQ. The CDR3 has 17 residues. The V gene end was trimmed by 2 bases and the J gene end by 1 base; junction bases not matched to a gene: 5. The CDR3 region is CASSFSTSGSGTDTQYF. For the CDR3, the DNA is TGCGCCAGCAGCTTTTCGACTAGCGGGAGCGGCACAGATACGCAGTATTTT.

This clone was counted between two and nine times. The chain combines TRBV7-2 with TRBJ2-5; 10 bases map to TRBD1. CDR3 length: 15 residues. The ends lost 5 bases at V and 5 bases at J; junction bases unmatched: 8. Looked up from germline, CDR1 is SGHTA and CDR2 is FQGNSA. DNA of the CDR3: TGTGCCAGCAGCACCGGGACAGGGGCAGTCGAGACCCAGTACTTC. Encoded protein: CASSTGTGAVETQYF. The full variable domain, rest sourced from reference TRBV7-2 and TRBJ2-5, is GAGVSQSPSNKVTEKGKDVELRCDPISGHTALYWYRQSLGQGLEFLIYFQGNSAPDKSGLPSDRFSAERTGGSVSTLTIQRTQQEDSAVYLCASSTGTGAVETQYFGPGTRLLVL.

The table lists this clone with a few counts. This chain connects TRBV29-1 to TRBJ2-7; D may be TRBD2 (6 bases). This CDR3 contains 12 residues. The V end was cut by 7 bases, the J end by 4 bases, with 14 bases between. CDR1 SQVTM and CDR2 ANQGSEA come from the germline V gene. The CDR3 loop reads CSARDLFYEQYF. CDR3 coding DNA: TGCAGCGCCCGGGACTTGTTTTACGAGCAGTACTTC.

This clone was observed a few times. The V and J genes are TRBV19 and TRBJ1-2, with D possibly TRBD1 on 6 matching bases. The CDR3 runs to 15 residues. The ends were cut back, 7 bases at V and 6 bases at J, with 21 bases in the middle. The germline V gene has CDR1 LNHDA and CDR2 SQIVND (reference sequence). CDR3: CASIDPPSGADGYTF. CDR3 nucleotides: TGTGCCAGTATCGATCCCCCCTCAGGGGCGGATGGCTACACCTTC.